The 27 T cell receptor beta chains in this list originate from one sample, sequenced in a study of cytotoxic CD8 clonotypes in ibrutinib-treated CLL. Clones were read by immunoSEQ multiplex PCR, and TCRdb kept only the in-frame ones, dropping some. The table lists around 310,000 clones, 80% of them singletons, with 5% to 7% in the top ten. The specimen was PBMCs, collected before ibrutinib treatment. The source is a human donor with chronic lymphocytic leukemia.

As for this clone: This sample includes further DNA sequences coding for the same CDR3. The rearrangement links TRBV9 to TRBJ2-1; D is uncertain. Trimming stripped 0 bases from V and 4 bases from J, with 8 bases between. Germline V gives CDR1 SGDLS, CDR2 YYNGEE. The CDR3 sequence is 14 residues long. The CDR3 reads CASSVASGYNEQFF. CDR3 nucleotides: TGTGCCAGCAGCGTAGCGTCCGGGTACAATGAGCAGTTCTTC. Based on the CDR3 plus reference TRBV9 and TRBJ2-1, the full variable domain is DSGVTQTPKHLITATGQRVTLRCSPRSGDLSVYWYQQSLDQGLQFLIQYYNGEERAKGNILERFSAQQFPDLHSELNLSSLELGDSALYFCASSVASGYNEQFFGPGTRLTVL.

The V call is TRBV29-1, the J call TRBJ2-7, with D unresolved. V gave up 4 bases and J gave up 2 bases, with 9 bases separating them. The CDR3 is 12 amino acids. Germline CDR1 and CDR2: SQVTM and ANQGSEA. The CDR3 coding sequence is TGCAGCGTTGTTGCCAGTGCCTACGAGCAGTACTTC. This translates into CSVVASAYEQYF.

In DNA, the CDR3 is TGTGCCAGCAGCTTGAGCCAGGGAATATTCTATGGCTACACCTTC. Amino acids: CASSLSQGIFYGYTF. This chain joins TRBV5-8 and TRBJ1-2; D possibly corresponds to TRBD1 (5 bases). The CDR3 is 15 residues long. Germline CDR1 and CDR2: SGHTS and YDEGEE. With 1 base removed from V and 4 bases from J, the gap between germline ends came to 14 bases. Based on the CDR3 plus reference TRBV5-8 and TRBJ1-2, the full variable domain is EAGVTQSPTHLIKTRGQQATLRCSPISGHTSVYWYQQALGLGLQFLLWYDEGEERNRGNFPPRFSGRQFPNYSSELNVNALELEDSALYLCASSLSQGIFYGYTFGSGTRLTVV.

The CDR3 loop reads CAWRTGLSDEQYF. DNA of the CDR3: TGTGCCTGGCGGACAGGGCTGAGTGACGAGCAGTACTTC. The chain recombines TRBV30 with TRBJ2-7, with 8 bases that match TRBD1. Trimming removed 5 bases from V and 5 bases from J; junction bases left unmatched: 8. CDR3 length: 13 amino acids. Germline lookup yields CDR1 GTSNPN and CDR2 SVGIG (reference sequence).

The V and J genes are TRBV2 and TRBJ2-2; D possibly corresponds to TRBD2 (7 bases). Germline-derived CDR1 and CDR2 are SNHLY and FYNNEI. V gave up 4 bases and J gave up 4 bases, with 13 bases separating them. The CDR3 length is 15 residues. The CDR3 protein is CASSGGGASTGELFF. CDR3 DNA sequence: TGTGCCAGCAGTGGGGGGGGCGCGAGCACCGGGGAGCTGTTTTTT.

This chain links TRBV7-2 with TRBJ1-4; D uncertain. Germline V lookup: CDR1 SGHTA, CDR2 FQGNSA. The CDR3 is made up of 14 amino acids. V was trimmed by 4 bases and J by 3 bases, leaving 9 bases between them. The CDR3 nucleotides read TGTGCCAGCAGCTCGGAGGTTTCTAATGAAAAACTGTTTTTT. It translates to CASSSEVSNEKLFF.

In its sample, this clone was seen once. The chain carries TRBV7-9 and TRBJ2-1; D call uncertain. V was clipped by 7 bases and J by 0 bases, with 13 bases between them. CDR1 is SEHNR and CDR2 is FQNEAQ in the germline V gene (reference sequence). The CDR3 extends over 15 amino acids. The CDR3 here is CASNEAYSSYNEQFF. As DNA, the CDR3 is TGTGCCAGCAACGAAGCGTATAGCTCCTACAATGAGCAGTTCTTC.

The rearrangement joins TRBV30 to TRBJ2-3; TRBD2 is a possible D gene (5 bases). V lost 0 bases and J lost 2, with 12 bases in between. CDR3 length: 15 amino acids. Germline CDR1 reads GTSNPN; CDR2 reads SVGIG (reference sequence). The CDR3 loop is CAWSVQAALTDTQYF. The CDR3 bases are TGTGCCTGGAGTGTACAAGCGGCACTCACAGATACGCAGTATTTT.

This chain joins TRBV5-8 and TRBJ2-5; 9 bases are a match to TRBD1. The V and J ends lost 3 bases and 5 bases, in that order; junction bases with no gene match: 5. Germline lookup yields CDR1 SGHTS and CDR2 YDEGEE. CDR3 length: 14 residues. CDR3 residues: CASSSDRGRETQYF. The CDR3 DNA follows: TGTGCCAGCAGCTCGGACAGGGGACGGGAGACCCAGTACTTC.

In its sample, this clone was seen a few times. The rearrangement links TRBV7-2 to TRBJ2-1; the D gene is possibly TRBD2 (5 bases). Germline CDR1 reads SGHTA; CDR2 reads FQGNSA. CDR3 length: 14 residues. V was pared by 2 bases and J by 5 bases, with 10 bases between. The DNA for the CDR3 is TGTGCCAGCAGCTTAACCGGGATCCACAATGAGCAGTTCTTC. Translated, it gives CASSLTGIHNEQFF.

This sequence joins TRBV5-4 and TRBJ1-2; 8 bases align to TRBD1. The CDR3 extends over 13 amino acids. The germline gives CDR1 SGHNT, CDR2 YYREEE (reference sequence). V trimming: 2 bases; J trimming: 4 bases; junction bases outside the gene matches: 1. In DNA form, the CDR3 reads TGTGCCAGCAGCTTTGACAGGGGCTATGGCTACACCTTC. The encoded protein is CASSFDRGYGYTF.

The chain employs TRBV5-1 and TRBJ1-2, with unresolved D. V was pared by 0 bases and J by 6 bases, with 18 bases between. The germline gives CDR1 SGHRS, CDR2 YFSETQ. The CDR3 runs 16 residues. CDR3 coding DNA: TGCGCCAGCAGCTTGGATCTAAGGATTGCGATTGATGGCTACACCTTC. It codes for CASSLDLRIAIDGYTF.

This clone was observed a few times. V usage is TRBV7-7 and J usage is TRBJ1-2, with 8 bases identical to TRBD1. There are 16 residues in the CDR3. CDR1 and CDR2 (germline): SSHAT, FNYEAQ (reference sequence). The V segment lost 5 bases and the J segment 4 bases; nucleotides outside the gene matches: 12. CDR3 residues: CASSPYPRQGTYGYTF. The CDR3 DNA follows: TGTGCCAGCAGCCCCTACCCGAGACAGGGGACCTATGGCTACACCTTC.

The chain couples TRBV7-7 to TRBJ1-5, with D unclear. This CDR3 has 18 residues. Germline loops: CDR1 SSHAT, CDR2 FNYEAQ (reference sequence). The CDR3 loop is CASLPSHTGGYSNQPQHF. CDR3 DNA sequence: TGTGCTAGCCTTCCGAGTCACACCGGCGGGTATAGCAATCAGCCCCAGCATTTT.

The chain recombines TRBV6-1 with TRBJ1-2; D is perhaps TRBD1 (6 bases). V shed 7 bases and J shed 7 bases, with 13 bases lying between them. Germline CDR1 is MNHNS and CDR2 is SASEGT. CDR3 length equals 12 residues. The CDR3 spells CASTRTAPGYTF. CDR3 in DNA: TGTGCCAGCACCCGGACAGCTCCTGGCTACACCTTC.

The genes are TRBV4-3 and TRBJ2-4; TRBD1 is a possible D gene (7 bases). Per the germline V gene, CDR1 is LGHNA and CDR2 is YSLEER. CDR3 length equals 16 residues. V lost 2 bases and J 8 bases, leaving 19 bases between the germline ends. The CDR3 spells CASSQLWGGGGHIQYF. The DNA of the CDR3 is TGCGCCAGCAGCCAATTATGGGGTGGAGGGGGCCACATTCAGTACTTC.

This clone appeared once. The chain uses TRBV7-9 and TRBJ2-7, with D possibly matching TRBD2 (6 bases). V was shortened by 5 bases and J by 2 bases, with 16 bases between the two germline ends. The germline gives CDR1 SEHNR, CDR2 FQNEAQ (reference sequence). The CDR3 loop spans 15 amino acids. The CDR3 protein is CASSPAAGTPYEQYF. The CDR3 nucleotides are TGTGCCAGCAGCCCTGCTGCGGGGACCCCCTACGAGCAGTACTTC.

The genes are TRBV9 and TRBJ2-1, with TRBD1 identical over 8 bases. The CDR3 length is 18 residues. Germline loops: CDR1 SGDLS, CDR2 YYNGEE. V dropped 2 bases and J dropped 9; count of bases not matched to a gene: 19. The CDR3 region has the DNA TGTGCCAGCAGCGTCACTTCCGGGGGCAGGGGGCTCGACCGTGAGCAGTTCTTC. As protein: CASSVTSGGRGLDREQFF.

This chain joins TRBV10-2 and TRBJ2-1, with 7 bases matching TRBD2. Trimming removed 3 bases from V and 7 bases from J; junction bases left unmatched: 15. The CDR3 runs 17 residues. Germline CDR1 is WSHSY and CDR2 is SAAADI. CDR3 protein: CASSDLGAGRYRNEQFF. The CDR3 bases are TGCGCCAGCAGTGATCTCGGAGCGGGACGCTACAGGAATGAGCAGTTCTTC.

The CDR3 coding sequence is TGCGCCAGCGGGGAGACAGGGGGCACAGATACGCAGTATTTT. Translation gives CASGETGGTDTQYF. The chain has TRBV5-1 and TRBJ2-3; the match to TRBD1 covers 8 bases. Germline loops: CDR1 SGHRS, CDR2 YFSETQ. V lost 7 bases and J lost 1; bases outside the gene matches: 5. This CDR3 is 14 amino acids long. The full variable domain, in which reference TRBV5-1 and TRBJ2-3 provide the parts outside the CDR3, is KAGVTQTPRYLIKTRGQQVTLSCSPISGHRSVSWYQQTPGQGLQFLFEYFSETQRNKGNFPGRFSGRQFSNSRSEMNVSTLELGDSALYLCASGETGGTDTQYFGPGTRLTVL.

The rearrangement links TRBV5-1 to TRBJ1-2; the D gene is possibly TRBD1 (6 bases). The CDR3 totals 19 residues. The germline gives CDR1 SGHRS, CDR2 YFSETQ. Trimming took 4 bases from V and 0 from J, leaving 25 bases between them. The CDR3 spells CASSPSIVGATITNYGYTF. CDR3 bases: TGCGCCAGCAGCCCCTCCATTGTGGGGGCGACCATTACTAACTATGGCTACACCTTC.

The gene calls are TRBV6-5 and TRBJ2-7; D perhaps matches TRBD2 (5 bases). CDR1 is MNHEY and CDR2 is SVGAGI in the germline V gene. CDR3 length: 12 amino acids. V was pared by 7 bases and J by 6 bases, with 13 bases between. This chain's CDR3 is CASNPGSGEQYF. CDR3 in DNA: TGTGCCAGCAACCCGGGGAGCGGCGAGCAGTACTTC.

V and J are TRBV28 and TRBJ1-2; perhaps TRBD1 as D (6 bases). The CDR3 sequence is 14 residues long. Trimming took 8 bases from V and 2 from J, leaving 15 bases between them. The germline V gene encodes CDR1 MDHEN and CDR2 SYDVKM. The CDR3 reads CASFPGHRNYGYTF. CDR3 nucleotides: TGTGCCAGCTTCCCGGGACACCGAAACTATGGCTACACCTTC.

The chain joins TRBV6-6 to TRBJ2-1; 9 bases map to TRBD2. Germline assignment: CDR1 MNHNY and CDR2 SVGAGI (reference sequence). The V segment lost 5 bases and the J segment 0 bases; nucleotides outside the gene matches: 2. CDR3 length: 15 residues. The chain's CDR3 is CASSPGLASYNEQFF. DNA of the CDR3: TGTGCCAGCAGTCCGGGACTAGCCTCCTACAATGAGCAGTTCTTC.

The gene calls are TRBV4-3 and TRBJ2-3; either TRBD1 or TRBD2 may fit D (5 bases each). The ends were cut back, 1 base at V and 7 bases at J, with 18 bases in the middle. Germline V gives CDR1 LGHNA, CDR2 YSLEER. The CDR3 covers 16 residues. CDR3 DNA sequence: TGCGCCAGCAGCCAAGGGCGAGGGACGTCTGGCTATACGCAGTATTTT. It translates to CASSQGRGTSGYTQYF.

J is TRBJ2-7 and V is TRBV15; 9 nucleotides match TRBD2. Per the germline V gene, CDR1 is LNHNV and CDR2 is YYDKDF (reference sequence). The V gene end was trimmed by 4 bases and the J gene end by 5 bases; junction bases not matched to a gene: 12. The CDR3 is 16 amino acids. CDR3 residues: CATSKTISGSRDEQYF. The CDR3 DNA follows: TGTGCCACCAGCAAAACGATTAGCGGGAGTCGCGACGAGCAGTACTTC.

The chain employs TRBV23-1 and TRBJ2-5, with D hard to call. TRBV23-1 is flagged as an ORF with uncertain function. There are 14 residues in the CDR3. Trimming took off 5 bases at V and 2 bases at J, with 12 bases between the two ends. In nucleotides, the CDR3 is TGCGCCAGCAGTGGACGTGGTAGGCAAGAGACCCAGTACTTC. Translated: CASSGRGRQETQYF.